These 21 T cell receptor beta chains share one sample of origin, sequenced in a study of cytotoxic CD8 clonotypes in ibrutinib-treated CLL. Repertoires were generated with immunoSEQ multiplex PCR, while TCRdb's copy carries only in-frame clones and drops some. Seen here are about 130,000 clones, 80% to 90% observed once, and the top ten hold 3% to 4%. Here the sequenced sample was PBMCs, taken after 24 months of ibrutinib treatment. These receptors were taken from a human donor with chronic lymphocytic leukemia.

The chain couples TRBV19 to TRBJ1-1; perhaps TRBD1 as D (5 bases). The CDR3 has 14 residues. From germline, CDR1 is LNHDA and CDR2 SQIVND (reference sequence). V lost 3 bases to trimming and J lost 3 bases, with 11 bases between them. The CDR3 DNA reads as TGTGCCAGTAGTATGGCAGGGAGGGACACTGAAGCTTTCTTT. Residues: CASSMAGRDTEAFF.

The gene calls are TRBV7-3 and TRBJ2-7; a weak D match, TRBD2 (7 bases). V shed 5 bases and J shed 2 bases, with 19 bases lying between them. The CDR3 covers 16 residues. CDR1 SGHTA and CDR2 FQGTGA come from the germline V gene. As DNA, the CDR3 is TGTGCCAGCAGCCCGAAAGGGGGGGGCCAGGCCTACGAGCAGTACTTC. This translates into CASSPKGGGQAYEQYF.

This chain links TRBV7-2 with TRBJ1-6; 11 bases are a match to TRBD1. The CDR3 spans 17 residues. J gave up 5 bases and V 5 bases, and 8 bases lay outside the gene matches. CDR1 SGHTA and CDR2 FQGNSA come from the germline V gene. The CDR3 here is CASSGRTGGANNSPLHF. CDR3 nucleotides: TGTGCCAGCAGCGGGCGGACAGGGGGCGCGAATAATTCACCCCTCCACTTT.

A single count supports this clone. This chain connects TRBV5-1 to TRBJ1-2, with 8 bases matching TRBD1. CDR1 and CDR2 from the germline V gene are SGHRS and YFSETQ. CDR3 length: 13 residues. The junction had 7 bases not matched to a gene; V was cut back by 5 bases and J by 7 bases. This CDR3 reads CASRDGQGGGYTF. CDR3 nucleotides: TGCGCCAGCAGAGACGGACAGGGTGGTGGCTACACCTTC. The full variable domain, completed using reference TRBV5-1 and TRBJ1-2, is KAGVTQTPRYLIKTRGQQVTLSCSPISGHRSVSWYQQTPGQGLQFLFEYFSETQRNKGNFPGRFSGRQFSNSRSEMNVSTLELGDSALYLCASRDGQGGGYTFGSGTRLTVV.

This chain links TRBV18 with TRBJ2-1; D perhaps matches TRBD1 (5 bases). Between the trimmed V and J ends, which lost 1 base and 2 bases, there was a span of 12 bases. The germline V gene encodes CDR1 KGHSH and CDR2 LQKENI. The CDR3 runs 16 residues. As DNA, the CDR3 is TGTGCCAGCTCACCACAGGGGCCCAATCCCTACAATGAGCAGTTCTTC. Its translation is CASSPQGPNPYNEQFF.

V is TRBV11-2 and J is TRBJ2-5, with 8 bases identical to TRBD2. Germline loops: CDR1 SGHAT, CDR2 FQNNGV. The CDR3 is made up of 15 amino acids. With 2 bases clipped from V and 3 bases from J, the junction kept 5 bases outside the gene matches. CDR3 DNA sequence: TGTGCCAGCAGCTTATCGGGACTAGTAAAAGAGACCCAGTACTTC. Translating it yields CASSLSGLVKETQYF. The full variable domain, completed using reference TRBV11-2 and TRBJ2-5, is EAGVAQSPRYKIIEKRQSVAFWCNPISGHATLYWYQQILGQGPKLLIQFQNNGVVDDSQLPKDRFSAERLKGVDSTLKIQPAKLEDSAVYLCASSLSGLVKETQYFGPGTRLLVL.

This clone was seen repeatedly, ten times or more. The rearrangement links TRBV6-1 to TRBJ2-7; the match to TRBD1 covers 10 bases. The V gene end was trimmed by 7 bases and the J gene end by 3 bases; junction bases not matched to a gene: 6. Germline V gene sequence: CDR1 MNHNS, CDR2 SASEGT. There are 14 residues in the CDR3. CDR3 nucleotides: TGTGCCAGCACCACGGGGGACAGGGGCTACGAGCAGTACTTC. Residues: CASTTGDRGYEQYF.

The gene calls are TRBV9 and TRBJ1-4; TRBD1 matches at 9 bases. The germline CDR1 and CDR2 sequences are SGDLS and YYNGEE. This CDR3 is 16 amino acids long. J was trimmed by 8 bases and V by 0 bases; bases with no gene match: 8. The CDR3 sequence is CASSVDRGHSSEKLFF. CDR3 sequence (DNA): TGTGCCAGCAGCGTAGACAGGGGGCATTCGTCAGAAAAACTGTTTTTT.

This clone was counted only a few times. The chain employs TRBV28 and TRBJ1-5; no firm D call. Trimming pared 3 bases from V and 2 bases from J, leaving 14 bases between. Germline V gene lookup returns CDR1 MDHEN and CDR2 SYDVKM. CDR3 length equals 16 residues. DNA of the CDR3: TGTGCCAGCAGTTTTGGGTCTTTTCGAGGCAATCAGCCCCAGCATTTT. Protein product: CASSFGSFRGNQPQHF.

J is TRBJ1-2 and V is TRBV4-1; D might be TRBD1 (5 bases). Germline loops: CDR1 MGHRA, CDR2 YSYEKL. Trimming shortened V by 0 bases and J by 2 bases, and 7 bases separated the two germline ends. This CDR3 comprises 14 residues. In DNA form, the CDR3 reads TGCGCCAGCAGCCAAGAAGGGGCCAACTATGGCTACACCTTC. Protein: CASSQEGANYGYTF.

The V call is TRBV4-3, the J call TRBJ1-2; 11 bases map to TRBD1. With 3 bases clipped from V and 4 bases from J, the junction kept 4 bases outside the gene matches. This CDR3 has 15 residues. In germline, CDR1 is LGHNA, CDR2 YSLEER. The CDR3 DNA is TGCGCCAGCAGCCACTCCGGGACAGGGGGCTATGGCTACACCTTC. Translation: CASSHSGTGGYGYTF.

The chain recombines TRBV4-3 with TRBJ2-7, with 8 bases lining up with TRBD1. Germline V gene sequence: CDR1 LGHNA, CDR2 YSLEER. CDR3 length equals 15 residues. With 0 bases clipped from V and 3 bases from J, the junction kept 4 bases outside the gene matches. The CDR3 sequence is CASSQERTGRYEQYF. The CDR3 nucleotides read TGCGCCAGCAGCCAAGAACGGACAGGGCGCTACGAGCAGTACTTC.

This clone came up a few times. V gene TRBV18 combines with J gene TRBJ2-2; D not certain. V lost 2 bases and J lost 7, with 14 bases in between. From germline, CDR1 is KGHSH and CDR2 LQKENI. CDR3 length: 15 residues. CDR3 in amino acids: CASSPNPQGNGELFF. The CDR3 coding sequence is TGTGCCAGCTCACCAAACCCGCAAGGCAACGGGGAGCTGTTTTTT.

This chain connects TRBV9 to TRBJ1-3; unclear D gene. This CDR3 contains 15 residues. Looked up from germline, CDR1 is SGDLS and CDR2 is YYNGEE. V was trimmed by 0 bases and J by 0 bases, leaving 7 bases between them. The CDR3 sequence: CASSVDSFSGNTIYF. DNA of the CDR3: TGTGCCAGCAGCGTAGACAGCTTCTCTGGAAACACCATATATTTT.

The CDR3: CASSVVPGQGLLNTEAFF. For the CDR3, the DNA is TGTGCCAGCAGCGTAGTACCTGGACAGGGACTCTTGAACACTGAAGCTTTCTTT. The chain carries TRBV9 and TRBJ1-1, with 8 bases fitting TRBD1. The CDR3 runs to 18 residues. From germline, CDR1 is SGDLS and CDR2 YYNGEE. The trim removed 0 bases at V and 0 bases at J, leaving 10 bases unmatched.

The rearrangement joins TRBV7-2 to TRBJ2-7; D not resolved. Trimming removed 5 bases from V and 2 bases from J, with 10 bases in between. Germline V gives CDR1 SGHTA, CDR2 FQGNSA. This CDR3 region has 13 residues. The CDR3 bases are TGTGCCAGCAGCACGCTAGGTCCCTACGAGCAGTACTTC. Translation: CASSTLGPYEQYF. The full variable domain, in which reference TRBV7-2 and TRBJ2-7 provide the parts outside the CDR3, is GAGVSQSPSNKVTEKGKDVELRCDPISGHTALYWYRQSLGQGLEFLIYFQGNSAPDKSGLPSDRFSAERTGGSVSTLTIQRTQQEDSAVYLCASSTLGPYEQYFGPGTRLTVT.

The chain employs TRBV10-1 and TRBJ2-7; 9 bases map to TRBD1. The CDR3 is 16 residues long. The V gene's germline CDR1 is WNHNN and CDR2 SYGVQD (reference sequence). The V and J ends lost 6 bases and 5 bases, in that order; junction bases with no gene match: 14. CDR3 in DNA: TGCGCCAGCAGGTTCTACCGGGACAGGGTTATGCACGAGCAGTACTTC. Its protein is CASRFYRDRVMHEQYF.

This sequence joins TRBV19 and TRBJ1-5, with D perhaps matching TRBD1 (5 bases). V lost 5 bases and J lost 1, with 9 bases in between. CDR1 is LNHDA, CDR2 SQIVND, per germline (reference sequence). This CDR3 spans 14 amino acids. CDR3 protein: CASSRGGSNQPQHF. The DNA of the CDR3 is TGTGCCAGTAGTCGTGGGGGAAGCAATCAGCCCCAGCATTTT.

The V call is TRBV25-1, the J call TRBJ1-6; a possible D gene is TRBD1 (6 bases). V lost 6 bases and J 4 bases, leaving 10 bases between the germline ends. This CDR3 has 14 residues. Per germline, CDR1 MGHDK and CDR2 SYGVNS. The CDR3 DNA reads as TGTGCCAGCAGCAGGACAGTATATAATTCACCCCTCCACTTT. This gives the protein CASSRTVYNSPLHF.

This clone was detected only a few times. This chain connects TRBV30 to TRBJ1-5; D call uncertain. This CDR3 is built from 13 residues. Germline V gives CDR1 GTSNPN, CDR2 SVGIG (reference sequence). V lost 1 base and J 3 bases, leaving 7 bases between the germline ends. CDR3 sequence reads: CAWSDGVNQPQHF. In nucleotides, the CDR3 is TGTGCCTGGAGTGATGGGGTCAATCAGCCCCAGCATTTT.

The chain employs TRBV10-3 and TRBJ2-4; 7 bases match TRBD1. The CDR3 spans 13 residues. Looked up from germline, CDR1 is ENHRY and CDR2 is SYGVKD. V dropped 6 bases and J dropped 6; count of bases not matched to a gene: 5. CDR3 residues: CAIRQGVGNIQYF. The DNA of the CDR3 is TGTGCCATCAGGCAGGGGGTAGGAAACATTCAGTACTTC.